This passage covers 22 T cell receptor beta chains from one sample sequenced in a study of T cell clonality in common variable immunodeficiency. Study-level results: In common variable immunodeficiency, TCR beta chains reportedly carried fewer deletions and N-nucleotide insertions.

Their recognized antigens are unknown. Clones were read by immunoSEQ multiplex PCR, and TCRdb kept only the in-frame ones, dropping some. The sample was found to contain 2,500 or so clones, and every one recurs. Specimen: peripheral blood mononuclear cells. These receptors all come from a human donor with common variable immunodeficiency.

This clone came up a few times. The read terminates 3 residues ahead of where the CDR3 ends, so the germline J gene completes it. The chain couples TRBV6-1 to TRBJ1-1; D gene ambiguous. Germline V gene data show CDR1 as MNHNS and CDR2 as SASEGT. The V end lost 4 bases, the J end lost 2 bases, and 8 bases lay between the germline ends. The CDR3 is 13 residues long. CDR3 region: CASSGAVNTEAFF. CDR3 bases read: TGTGCCAGCAGTGGCGCCGTTAACACTGAA.

This clone appeared a few times. The missing CDR3 end, 3 residues past where the read stops, is filled in from the germline J gene. The rearrangement joins TRBV7-9 to TRBJ2-5; possibly TRBD2 for D (6 bases). This CDR3 has 14 residues. Trimming cost V 8 bases and J 3 bases, with 16 bases left between them. CDR1 is SEHNR, CDR2 FQNEAQ, per germline (reference sequence). This chain's CDR3 is CASGGSRGEETQYF. The covered CDR3 bases are TGTGCCAGCGGGGGGAGTCGAGGGGAAGAGACC.

There are a few counts of this clone. The missing CDR3 end, 3 residues past where the read stops, is filled in from the germline J gene. The chain recombines TRBV18 with TRBJ2-6; 7 bases are shared with TRBD1. Germline assignment: CDR1 KGHSH and CDR2 LQKENI. The CDR3 runs to 18 residues. With V trimmed by 2 bases and J by 3 bases, 10 bases remained unmatched. CDR3 DNA, as far as it was read: TGTGCCAGCTCACCAGTGACAGGGAAGATATTTGGGGCCAACGTC. This codes for CASSPVTGKIFGANV. The complete CDR3 reads CASSPVTGKIFGANVLTF.

This clone qualifies as medium-sized. Read coverage stops 3 residues before the CDR3 terminus; the germline J gene supplies the remainder. V and J are TRBV29-1 and TRBJ2-5, with no clear D. The germline V and J ends were trimmed by 5 bases and 4 bases, with 11 bases remaining between them. Germline V gives CDR1 SQVTM, CDR2 ANQGSEA. The CDR3 length is 12 residues. The chain's CDR3 is CSVFRVPETQYF. The sequenced CDR3 bases are TGCAGCGTTTTTCGGGTACCAGAGACC.

This clone is judged medium-sized (0.01 to 0.1%). Sequencing ends 3 residues short of the CDR3 end; the germline J gene provides the rest. This chain links TRBV12-3 or TRBV12-4 with TRBJ1-2; perhaps TRBD1 as D (5 bases). CDR3 length: 15 residues. V was cut by 1 base and J by 2 bases, with 11 bases left in between. Incomplete CDR3 DNA: TGTGCCAGCAGTTTAGGATATGGGGGGAACTATGGC. Amino acids: CASSLGYGGNYG. In full, the CDR3 reads CASSLGYGGNYGYTF.

The table lists this clone with a few counts. The read finishes 3 residues shy of the CDR3 end, and the germline J gene is used to complete it. The rearrangement joins TRBV7-2 to TRBJ2-3; 7 nucleotides align to TRBD1. CDR1 is SGHTA, CDR2 FQGNSA, per germline. V was clipped by 4 bases and J by 4 bases; unmatched bases: 5. The CDR3 has 14 amino acids. The CDR3 spells CASSSNRGADTQYF. The covered CDR3 bases are TGTGCCAGCAGCTCAAACAGGGGAGCAGATACG.

This clone has a handful of counts. The CDR3 is cut off 3 residues early in the read; its end comes from the germline J gene. The V gene is TRBV29-1, the J gene TRBJ1-2; the D gene is possibly TRBD1 (5 bases). Germline CDR1 reads SQVTM; CDR2 reads ANQGSEA. CDR3 length equals 10 residues. The CDR3 sequence is CSVESGGYTF. The CDR3 DNA, read in part, is TGCAGCGTTGAATCAGGGGGC.

By share, this clone counts as medium-sized. The read terminates 3 residues before the CDR3 end, so the remaining end is supplied by the germline J gene. The rearrangement uses TRBV7-9 and TRBJ2-5, with a weak D call TRBD1 (6 bases). CDR1 SEHNR and CDR2 FQNEAQ come from the germline V gene (reference sequence). The CDR3 sequence is 14 residues long. Trimming shortened V by 5 bases and J by 2 bases, and 12 bases separated the two germline ends. CDR3 amino acids: CASSPPTGQETQYF. The CDR3 DNA, read in part, is TGTGCCAGCAGCCCCCCGACAGGACAAGAGACC.

Concerning this clone itself: The CDR3 extends 3 residues past the end of the read, so its final part is completed from the germline J gene. J is TRBJ2-3 and V is TRBV19; no clear D. CDR3 length equals 20 residues. The germline CDR1 and CDR2 sequences are LNHDA and SQIVND (reference sequence). The V and J ends lost 3 bases and 2 bases respectively, with 27 bases between them. CDR3 sequence: CASSITTIGGLVVVTDTQYF. Partial CDR3 DNA: TGTGCCAGTAGTATCACCACCATTGGCGGCTTGGTAGTTGTCACAGATACG.

This clone was recorded a few times. With the read ending 3 residues before the CDR3 end, the germline J gene is used to fill in that end. The chain joins TRBV6-1 to TRBJ1-5; D is unclear. CDR3 size: 15 residues. Trimming shortened V by 4 bases and J by 2 bases, and 12 bases separated the two germline ends. Germline V gene lookup returns CDR1 MNHNS and CDR2 SASEGT. CDR3 protein: CASSVTSGGNQPQHF. The CDR3 DNA, read in part, is TGTGCCAGCAGTGTAACGTCAGGAGGCAATCAGCCC.

Details on this clone: The CDR3 goes on 3 residues after the read ends, and that part is filled in from the germline J gene. The chain links TRBV7-2 to TRBJ2-7; D gene uncertain. CDR1 and CDR2 (germline): SGHTA, FQGNSA. This CDR3 contains 15 residues. V gave up 1 base and J gave up 0 bases, with 10 bases separating them. CDR3 DNA, as far as it was read: TGTGCCAGCAGCTTAGTTCTCGCGTACTCCTACGAG. Protein sequence: CASSLVLAYSYE. The full CDR3 sequence reads CASSLVLAYSYEQYF.

In this sample, this clone is large. Read coverage stops 3 residues before the CDR3 terminus; the germline J gene supplies the remainder. The chain is built from TRBV19 and TRBJ1-2; 9 nucleotides align to TRBD1. The length of the CDR3 is 15 residues. Losses at the gene ends were 5 bases for V and 3 bases for J; bases not matched to a gene: 7. Per the germline V gene, CDR1 is LNHDA and CDR2 is SQIVND (reference sequence). Incomplete CDR3 DNA: TGTGCCAGTAGTCTAACAGGGGGCATCTACTATGGC. It codes for CASSLTGGIYYG. The whole CDR3 protein is CASSLTGGIYYGYTF.

This clone was counted between two and nine times. CDR3 DNA (partial): TGCAGTGCTAGACTAGCGGGGGGGCGGGGGACC. Protein sequence: CSARLAGGRGT. The whole CDR3 is CSARLAGGRGTQYF. This chain links TRBV20-1 with TRBJ2-5; 12 nucleotides align to TRBD2. The DNA ends 3 residues before the CDR3 does, and the rest of the CDR3 is filled in from the germline J gene. Germline V lookup: CDR1 DFQATT, CDR2 SNEGSKA (reference sequence). The CDR3 contains 14 residues. The trim removed 2 bases at V and 7 bases at J, leaving 5 bases unmatched.

The sample holds a few counts of this clone. The DNA ends 3 residues before the CDR3 does, and the rest of the CDR3 is filled in from the germline J gene. This chain uses TRBV2 with TRBJ2-5; D is possibly TRBD2 (6 bases). CDR1 and CDR2 from the germline V gene are SNHLY and FYNNEI. This CDR3 is 13 amino acids long. V was shortened by 7 bases and J by 1 base, with 10 bases between the two germline ends. CDR3 loop: CASIRDFQETQYF. Partial CDR3 DNA: TGTGCCAGCATCCGGGACTTCCAAGAGACC.

About this clone itself: The read falls 3 residues short of the CDR3 end, and the missing part is taken from the germline J gene. The chain links TRBV18 to TRBJ2-7; 7 bases match TRBD1. This CDR3 is built from 17 residues. Germline V gene lookup returns CDR1 KGHSH and CDR2 LQKENI. Trimming at V came to 6 bases and at J to 3 bases, leaving 17 bases not matched to a gene. The CDR3: CASSPSTAAQGYYEQYF. The CDR3 DNA, read in part, is TGTGCCAGCTCCCCAAGCACTGCCGCACAGGGGTACTACGAG.

This clone qualifies as medium-sized. From the germline J gene comes the end of the CDR3, since the read stops 3 residues before it. The chain has TRBV20-1 and TRBJ2-6; D is uncertain. The CDR3 length is 15 residues. The V end lost 6 bases, the J end lost 0 bases, and 12 bases lay between the germline ends. The germline gives CDR1 DFQATT, CDR2 SNEGSKA (reference sequence). CDR3 DNA (partial): TGCAGTGCCCGGAAGGCAGGCTCTGGGGCCAACGTC. Encoded protein: CSARKAGSGANV. The CDR3 in its entirety is CSARKAGSGANVLTF.

Details on this clone: With the read ending 3 residues before the CDR3 end, the germline J gene is used to fill in that end. V and J are TRBV18 and TRBJ1-5; tentatively, D is TRBD1 (6 bases). Trimming left V 2 bases short and J 6 bases short, with 11 bases between. The CDR3 covers 14 residues. The germline CDR1 and CDR2 sequences are KGHSH and LQKENI. CDR3 DNA (partial): TGTGCCAGCTCACCAGCGGGGGGCTCTCAGCCC. This encodes CASSPAGGSQP. The complete CDR3 protein is CASSPAGGSQPQHF.

On this clone itself: The read terminates 3 residues before the CDR3 end, so the remaining end is supplied by the germline J gene. The rearrangement links TRBV18 to TRBJ2-1; the D is unclear. V dropped 2 bases and J dropped 2 bases, with 7 bases sitting between them. This CDR3 has 14 residues. Per germline, CDR1 KGHSH and CDR2 LQKENI. CDR3 bases read: TGTGCCAGCTCACCAAGGGTTACCTACAATGAG. It translates to CASSPRVTYNE. The CDR3, in full, reads CASSPRVTYNEQFF.

Comments on this clone: The read comes to an end 3 residues before the CDR3 does, leaving the germline J gene to fill in the end. The J gene is TRBJ2-7, the V gene TRBV20-1; 11 bases agree with TRBD2. CDR1 DFQATT and CDR2 SNEGSKA come from the germline V gene (reference sequence). Trimming at V came to 6 bases and at J to 2 bases, leaving 12 bases not matched to a gene. This CDR3 comprises 16 residues. The CDR3: CSASKFLAGGAYEQYF. The sequenced part of the CDR3 DNA is TGCAGTGCATCTAAATTCCTAGCGGGGGGAGCCTACGAG.

This clone was observed a few times. From the germline J gene comes the end of the CDR3, since the read stops 3 residues before it. The chain joins TRBV6-2 or TRBV6-3 to TRBJ2-5, with TRBD2 matching over 13 bases. V lost 4 bases, J lost 4 bases, and 3 bases stayed unmatched. In germline, CDR1 is MNHEY, CDR2 SVGEGT. The CDR3 contains 15 residues. The chain's CDR3 is CASSLWTSGRETQYF. CDR3 DNA (partial): TGTGCCAGCAGTTTGTGGACTAGCGGGAGAGAGACC.

This clone was counted a few times. From the germline J gene comes the end of the CDR3, since the read stops 3 residues before it. The chain uses TRBV30 and TRBJ1-1; D is ambiguous. Germline-derived CDR1 and CDR2 are GTSNPN and SVGIG (reference sequence). The CDR3 contains 11 residues. V lost 1 base and J lost 5, with 5 bases in between. CDR3 bases read: TGTGCCTGGAGTGGTCGGACTGAA. This sequence encodes CAWSGRTE. The whole CDR3 protein is CAWSGRTEAFF.

This clone turned up a few times. The read ends 3 residues shy of where the CDR3 ends; the end is completed using the germline J gene. The V call is TRBV7-2, the J call TRBJ2-5; D call uncertain. V lost 5 bases, J lost 5 bases, and 6 bases lay in between. CDR1 is SGHTA, CDR2 FQGNSA, per germline. CDR3 length equals 11 residues. The DNA read from the CDR3 is TGTGCCAGCAGCCCTCGGGAGACC. Protein: CASSPRET. The CDR3 in full is CASSPRETQYF.